This T cell receptor beta chain came from a study of liver allograft versus peripheral blood T cells. At the level of the study: Repertoires from peripheral blood of liver transplant recipients were compared with those inside their transplanted livers. Whole-study findings and limits: Intragraft liver T cell receptor repertoires reportedly differed from peripheral blood repertoires.

This clonotype occurred many times. Its target is not known. Trimming stripped 2 bases from V and 4 bases from J, with 11 bases between. The CDR3 sequence is 14 residues long. Germline-derived CDR1 and CDR2 are MNHEY and SVGEGT. A single record per CDR3 protein comes from TCRdb applying MiXCR to the reads. The table lists just under 5,500 distinct CDR3 sequences, about 18% of them singletons. The source of this sequence is a human patient who had a liver transplant. Some T cells may be supplied by the graft donor. The V gene is TRBV6-2 or TRBV6-3, the J gene TRBJ1-1, with D unresolved. The CDR3 DNA follows: TGTGCCAGCAGTTACATGAGAAGAAGCACTGAAGCTTTCTTT. Protein product: CASSYMRRSTEAFF.